This TCR beta chain was documented in a study of human T cells and chemical hapten exposure (dated by TCRdb to 2020 to 2023). At the level of the whole study: For sensitization, 2% DPC in acetone was applied to a 2 cm by 2 cm area of upper inner arm skin. Throughout the study period of around 25 weeks, patients also received therapeutic DPC doses to the scalp every week. Patch testing was done on the upper back using Finn chambers containing 0.01% DPC, and results were scored after 6 days according to International Contact Dermatitis Research Group standards. The patient cohort, mostly female, included alopecia areata with under or over 50% scalp involvement, alopecia totalis and alopecia universalis. Libraries were combined into a pool for sequencing, and differences in TCR yield between samples came mainly from small differences in library volumes within the pool. In alopecia patients, the study followed how the peripheral blood TCR repertoire changed in vivo over primary and secondary sensitization to diphenylcyclopropenone (DPC), a hapten. Blood samples were taken from patients before sensitization (week 0) and at 2, 6 and about 24 weeks after DPC sensitization. Blood for TCR sequencing was provided by twenty-nine alopecia patients at one to four time points (pre-sensitization, 2, 6 and 24 weeks).

Explained via the paper, the time point label denotes: patch test 2, 6 weeks after DPC sensitization. The intended sense of this specimen's treatment or condition label: therapeutic diphenylcyclopropenone sensitization with weekly scalp DPC. At every patch-test visit, the blood draw took place before the patch test was put on. Patients were considered eligible if aged 18 to 70, diagnosed with alopecia and deemed suitable for DPC therapy, and patients were excluded if pregnant. Total RNA was extracted from unfractionated whole blood that had been collected in Tempus Blood RNA tubes. Library preparation used RACE. For sequencing, a NextSeq 500 was employed. During library preparation, unique molecular identifiers were attached to individual cDNA molecules so that TCRs could be counted in a quantitative, reproducible way. From each blood RNA sample, both TCR alpha and TCR beta chains were sequenced. The paper's data handling went like this. A median of approximately 96,000 TCRs per sample was observed, with a range of about 20,000 to 690,600. The Decombinator software suite was used to annotate the V, J and CDR3 of the TCR reads. Every sample was subsampled to the same number of TCRs (28,000) for the PS versus PT1 abundance plots. TCRs were defined as expanded if absent before sensitization and observed at least eight times at the 2-week time point. TCRdb reprocessing: public reads trimmed at Q25 with fastp, clones called with MiXCR, in-frame beta chains kept. Rows with one shared CDR3 protein collapse into an entry with the most common genes and DNA. TCRdb, not the original authors, processed these V and J calls. In all, the sample holds some 70,000 distinct CDR3 sequences, and about a tenth of those were seen once. About 6.9% of the sample goes to the ten largest clones.

Beyond this particular receptor, the publication reports: Expanded TCRs formed significantly more large CDR3 similarity clusters than pre-sensitization or healthy control sets, consistent with antigen-driven responses. The number of PT1 expanded TCRs positively correlated with patch test score, significant at thresholds 8, 16 and 32 but not 4. No change with DPC sensitization was found in the number of TCRs above 1 in 1000 frequency, and no evidence of global repertoire structure alterations was found. All patients had alopecia, a presumed autoimmune disease, so their immune response might differ from that of healthy individuals. After repeated subsampling, changes were observed in the strength of the expansion versus patch-test correlation and in the threshold at which the correlation became significant.

This clonotype was recorded a few times. Its cognate antigen has yet to be identified. Base qualities are not provided; no much larger clone lies one nucleotide away. The TCR sequence derives from a woman aged 45-65 years with alopecia areata. Some clones in this sample may be carry-over from other donors' samples. The sample was whole blood, taken in connection with sensitization to the hapten diphenylcyclopropenone (DPC).

The CDR3 protein sequence reads: CASNTASNQPQHF. The DNA sequence is as follows: TGTGCCAGCAATACAGCTAGCAATCAGCCCCAGCATTTT. Recombination connected TRBV7-8 to TRBJ1-5; there is no confident call for the D gene. For CDR1 and CDR2, the germline V gene lists SGHVS and FQNEAQ. The junction shows trimming of 7 bases on V and 0 bases on J, plus 7 bases between the germline ends. Measured from the cysteine to the phenylalanine, the CDR3 is 13 residues long. This entry keeps only the CDR3 DNA: 39 bases, framed from base 1.